This T cell receptor beta chain was identified in a study of graft-versus-host responses after intestinal transplantation (TCRdb year 2021). With regard to the full study: Recipients received multivisceral, liver-intestinal, or isolated intestinal transplants. All recipients received anti-thymocyte globulin induction followed by maintenance tacrolimus and steroids for roughly 3 years. After intestinal transplantation, graft-versus-host and host-versus-graft alloreactive T cell clones in the graft, circulation and bone marrow were tracked using bulk TCR-beta CDR3 sequencing. Alloreactive clones were identified by sequencing pre-transplant mixed lymphocyte reaction products and comparing these products with unstimulated pre-transplant donor and recipient T cells. The cohort enrolled about two dozen intestinal transplant recipients including one retransplant, and a few patients lacking pretransplant specimens were excluded. Donor T cell macrochimerism was defined as a peak of at least 4% donor T cells among recipient peripheral blood mononuclear cells. Samples from a few later patients were sequenced in-house on an Illumina MiSeq with MiXCR processing rather than by the commercial service.

Broader findings and caveats from the paper: The conclusions were limited by the relatively low number and heterogeneity of the intestinal transplant patients. GvH clones were detected in recipient bone marrow, and some of these GvH clones were observed earlier in ileal mucosa or blood, consistent with an intestinal mucosal origin. In patients with donor T cell macrochimerism, the allografts had high GvH to HvG T cell clonal ratios. Early after transplant, peak levels of circulating GvH clones were associated with declines in HvG clones.

The library was produced with the immunoSEQ multiplex PCR assay. For most patients, genomic DNA was isolated with the Qiagen DNeasy Blood and Tissue Kit and sent frozen to Adaptive Biotechnologies for TCR sequencing. For most patients, high-throughput TCR-beta CDR3 sequencing of genomic DNA was performed by Adaptive Biotechnologies. In the authors' own workflow: Adaptive's ImmunoSEQ software was the source of the TCR sequencing data for over 15 patients, while a few other patients were processed with MiXCR and VDJtools. CD4 versus CD8 sorting errors were corrected by removing sequences found in both subsets at a frequency ratio below 5:1. CDR3 nucleotide sequences shared between donor and recipient were removed because their origin could not be assigned. To be classed as alloreactive, a clone needed at least 2-fold expansion over unstimulated cells and a minimum CFSE-low frequency of 0.002% (template counts) or 0.001% (read counts). Clones detected in sequenced pre-transplant spleen, lymph node, or MLR CFSE-low populations of the donor or recipient were defined as mappable. Cumulative frequency of alloreactive clones was calculated as a percentage of all sequences weighted by copy number. Here the immuneACCESS table is served through TCRdb, limited to in-frame sequences with V and J called. Missing clones are a known gap in these copies; in checked studies unresolved V genes cover under half, and the rest lacks a known reason. That table gives V, J and clone size, and the DNA gave D and trimming. In this sample the table shows around 100,000 clones, roughly 90% of which occur a single time. The ten biggest clones cover about 0.95% of the sample.

Per the germline V gene (reference sequence), LNHDA is the CDR1 and SQIVND is the CDR2. The CDR3, from cysteine to phenylalanine, totals 17 residues. Only CDR3 DNA is held: 51 bases, read in frame from base 1. Relative to germline, V is missing 0 bases and J is missing 3 bases, with 7 bases of the junction outside any gene match. This clone was counted once. Its binding antigen is unknown. Base qualities are not provided; no much larger clone lies one nucleotide away. Sample time point, as interpreted from the label and publication: cells obtained before transplantation from donor or recipient. CD3+CD4+ and CD3+CD8+ populations were FACS-sorted from unstimulated pre-transplant donor and recipient cells taken from spleen or lymph nodes.

The sequence was obtained from a human donor who was the organ donor for an intestinal transplant. The V and J genes are TRBV19 and TRBJ2-2; the junction holds 7 bases that match TRBD2. Specimen: unstimulated CD4+ T cells sorted from spleen or lymph node cells, collected before transplant. The nucleotide sequence reads TGTGCCAGTAGTATAGATGCCGCTAGCGGACACACCGGGGAGCTGTTTTTT. It encodes CASSIDAASGHTGELFF.